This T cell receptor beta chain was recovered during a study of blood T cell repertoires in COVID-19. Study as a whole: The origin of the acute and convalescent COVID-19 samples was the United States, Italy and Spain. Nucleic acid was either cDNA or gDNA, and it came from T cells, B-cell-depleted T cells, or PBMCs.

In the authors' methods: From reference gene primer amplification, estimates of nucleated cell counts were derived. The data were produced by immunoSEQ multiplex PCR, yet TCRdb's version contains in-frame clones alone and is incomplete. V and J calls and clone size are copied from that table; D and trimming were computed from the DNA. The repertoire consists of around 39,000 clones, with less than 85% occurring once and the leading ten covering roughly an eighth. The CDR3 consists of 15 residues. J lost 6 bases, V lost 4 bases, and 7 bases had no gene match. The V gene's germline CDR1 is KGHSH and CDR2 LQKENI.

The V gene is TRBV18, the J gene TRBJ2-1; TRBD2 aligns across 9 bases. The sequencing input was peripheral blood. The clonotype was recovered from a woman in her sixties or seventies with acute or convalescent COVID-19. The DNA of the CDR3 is TGTGCCAGCTCACTGGGGACTAGCACTCGCAATGAGCAGTTCTTC. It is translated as CASSLGTSTRNEQFF.